This T cell receptor (beta chain) is drawn from a study of PD-1 blockade in classical Hodgkin lymphoma. General study results and limits: A reduction in baseline TCR diversity was reportedly seen in newly diagnosed patients relative to healthy donors.

Comment on this clone: Its cognate antigen is unknown.

CDR3 length: 16 residues. V gave up 7 bases and J gave up 3 bases, with 18 bases separating them. Germline V CDR1 and CDR2: MDHEN, SYDVKM. Clones were read by immunoSEQ multiplex PCR, and TCRdb kept only the in-frame ones, dropping some. The sample yields 50,000 or so clones, approximately 86% seen once. Time point given: cycle 4 day 1 (C4D1), after 6 weeks of nivolumab. All the patients suffered relapse after autologous stem cell transplantation, and brentuximab vedotin exposure differed. This clonotype was sampled from a human donor with classical Hodgkin lymphoma. The sample was peripheral blood mononuclear cells (PBMCs), taken before the fourth cycle of nivolumab. The chain has TRBV28 and TRBJ2-2, with D possibly TRBD2 on 6 matching bases. Here the CDR3 reads CASIRGWDWDTGELFF. CDR3 nucleotide sequence: TGTGCCAGCATCCGGGGATGGGACTGGGACACCGGGGAGCTGTTTTTT.